One and the same sample provided the 14 T cell receptor beta chains below, sequenced in a study of blood T cell repertoires in COVID-19. Profiling relied on immunoSEQ multiplex PCR, and the TCRdb table lists in-frame clones only, not all of them. The data hold under 250,000 clones, with nearly 90% observed a single time. Material: PBMCs or T cells enriched from blood (not recorded which). The receptors derive from a man aged 25 to 40 who had recovered from COVID-19.

CDR3 residues: CASIGTGVNTEAFF. DNA of the CDR3: TGTGCCAGCATCGGGACAGGGGTCAACACTGAAGCTTTCTTT. The chain has TRBV2 and TRBJ1-1, with 10 bases lining up with TRBD1. Germline CDR1 SNHLY, CDR2 FYNNEI. With V trimmed by 7 bases and J by 2 bases, 4 bases remained unmatched. This CDR3 is built from 14 residues.

The chain has TRBV18 and TRBJ1-5; 9 nucleotides line up with TRBD1. V lost 1 base and J lost 0; bases outside the gene matches: 7. There are 18 residues in the CDR3. Germline values: CDR1 KGHSH, CDR2 LQKENI. As DNA, the CDR3 is TGTGCCAGCTCACCACGGGCAGGGACAGGGTATAGCAATCAGCCCCAGCATTTT. The encoded protein is CASSPRAGTGYSNQPQHF.

The rearrangement joins TRBV29-1 to TRBJ2-5, with TRBD2 as a possible D gene (6 bases). This CDR3 region has 16 residues. V lost 4 bases and J lost 5, with 23 bases in between. From germline, CDR1 is SQVTM and CDR2 ANQGSEA. CDR3 region: CSVATTYRRGPETQYF. The CDR3, as DNA: TGCAGCGTTGCGACAACCTATAGGCGGGGTCCGGAGACCCAGTACTTC.

The chain links TRBV19 to TRBJ1-5; the match to TRBD1 covers 7 bases. V dropped 0 bases and J dropped 5; count of bases not matched to a gene: 4. This CDR3 contains 15 residues. The germline CDR1 and CDR2 sequences are LNHDA and SQIVND (reference sequence). The CDR3 reads CASSIEATGYQPQHF. The CDR3, as DNA: TGTGCCAGTAGTATAGAGGCGACAGGGTATCAGCCCCAGCATTTT.

This chain connects TRBV7-2 to TRBJ2-7; 14 bases agree with TRBD2. The J segment lost 9 bases and the V segment lost 5 bases, leaving 6 bases of the junction unmatched. CDR3 length: 14 residues. Germline V gives CDR1 SGHTA, CDR2 FQGNSA. CDR3 bases: TGTGCCAGCAGCCCTGGGACTAGCGGGGGTTCGCAGTACTTC. Translating gives CASSPGTSGGSQYF.

The chain recombines TRBV28 with TRBJ1-3; perhaps TRBD1 as D (6 bases). The CDR3 loop spans 16 amino acids. Germline V gene sequence: CDR1 MDHEN, CDR2 SYDVKM. Trimming took off 4 bases at V and 3 bases at J, with 16 bases between the two ends. The CDR3 loop reads CASSYLQGYGGNTIYF. The CDR3 coding sequence is TGTGCCAGCAGTTACTTACAGGGATATGGTGGAAACACCATATATTTT.

This clone was observed once. V is TRBV6-5 and J is TRBJ1-5; TRBD1 might be the D (5 bases). The germline CDR1 and CDR2 sequences are MNHEY and SVGAGI. V was shortened by 0 bases and J by 4 bases, with 10 bases between the two germline ends. The CDR3 sequence is 15 residues long. CDR3 sequence (DNA): TGTGCCAGCAGTTACTCTCAGGGTCCTAATCAGCCCCAGCATTTT. Amino acid sequence: CASSYSQGPNQPQHF.

This clone was detected a few times. The V call is TRBV7-8, the J call TRBJ2-3; 12 nucleotides line up with TRBD2. CDR1 SGHVS and CDR2 FQNEAQ come from the germline V gene. V lost 5 bases, J lost 6 bases, and 3 bases stayed unmatched. This CDR3 is built from 14 residues. CDR3 residues: CASSPGTSGDTQYF. Here the CDR3 DNA reads TGTGCCAGCAGCCCTGGGACTAGCGGGGATACGCAGTATTTT.

V gene TRBV7-8 combines with J gene TRBJ1-4, with D maybe TRBD1 (5 bases). In germline, CDR1 is SGHVS, CDR2 FQNEAQ. This CDR3 comprises 17 residues. The V and J ends lost 2 bases and 8 bases respectively, with 21 bases between them. This chain's CDR3 is CASSLRPEGRAGEKLFF. Here the CDR3 DNA reads TGTGCCAGCAGCTTACGTCCGGAGGGCAGGGCAGGGGAAAAACTGTTTTTT. Full variable domain (remainder filled in from reference TRBV7-8 and TRBJ1-4): GAGVSQSPRYKVAKRGQDVALRCDPISGHVSLFWYQQALGQGPEFLTYFQNEAQLDKSGLPSDRFFAERPEGSVSTLKIQRTQQEDSAVYLCASSLRPEGRAGEKLFFGSGTQLSVL.

The rearrangement links TRBV15 to TRBJ2-3; 9 bases match TRBD2. V trimming: 1 base; J trimming: 4 bases; junction bases outside the gene matches: 6. The CDR3 is 16 amino acids. Germline CDR1 and CDR2: LNHNV and YYDKDF (reference sequence). The CDR3 DNA follows: TGTGCCACCAGCAGAGCTAGCGGGATTCGGGCAGATACGCAGTATTTT. Translation gives CATSRASGIRADTQYF.

This sequence joins TRBV3-1 (or the pseudogene TRBV3-2) and TRBJ2-4, with TRBD1 as a possible D gene (6 bases). The germline V gene encodes CDR1 LGHDT and CDR2 YNNKEL (reference sequence). CDR3 length equals 14 residues. V lost 5 bases to trimming and J lost 3 bases, with 11 bases between them. The CDR3 loop reads CASSDRWIKNIQYF. CDR3 nucleotide sequence: TGTGCCAGCAGCGACAGGTGGATCAAAAACATTCAGTACTTC.

This clone was observed a handful of times. The chain uses TRBV24-1 and TRBJ1-6; 10 bases align to TRBD1. V was pared by 6 bases and J by 5 bases, with 3 bases of the junction left unmatched. The germline V gene encodes CDR1 KGHDR and CDR2 SFDVKD. The CDR3 sequence is 15 residues long. The CDR3 here is CATSRQGADNSPLHF. DNA of the CDR3: TGTGCCACCAGTCGACAGGGGGCAGATAATTCACCCCTCCACTTT.

The table lists this clone with a count of one. This rearrangement joins TRBV5-1 to TRBJ2-2; D is unresolved. Per germline, CDR1 SGHRS and CDR2 YFSETQ. Deletions cut 2 bases from V and 6 bases from J, with 14 bases between. The CDR3 sequence is 15 residues long. CDR3 coding DNA: TGCGCCAGCAGCTTTTATAACAGTCGGTCCGGGGAGCTGTTTTTT. Protein sequence: CASSFYNSRSGELFF.

The chain has TRBV12-3 or TRBV12-4 and TRBJ1-1; D uncertain. The germline V and J ends were trimmed by 6 bases and 6 bases, with 8 bases remaining between them. The CDR3 extends over 11 amino acids. CDR3 nucleotide sequence: TGTGCCAGCAGGACTACGGCTGAAGCTTTCTTT. Its protein product is CASRTTAEAFF.